These 31 T cell receptor beta chains were all obtained from the same sample, sequenced in a study of OX40 agonist ivuxolimab in advanced cancers. Generated by immunoSEQ multiplex PCR, the TCRdb table keeps only in-frame clones and is missing some. The sample yields about 64,000 clones, about 90% seen once. Sequenced here: CD4+ or CD8+ T cells sorted from blood, sampled in a trial of the OX40 agonist ivuxolimab. All receptors derive from an adult with an advanced solid tumor such as melanoma, head and neck, liver or kidney cancer.

J is TRBJ2-4 and V is TRBV5-8; D not resolved. V was clipped by 2 bases and J by 12 bases, with 18 bases between them. The CDR3 length is 14 residues. Per germline, CDR1 SGHTS and CDR2 YDEGEE. CDR3 nucleotide sequence: TGTGCCAGCAGCTTTTTAAGTAGAGGACCTGATCAGTACTTC. Translation: CASSFLSRGPDQYF.

Of note for this clone: Different DNA sequences within this sample yield the same CDR3. The chain's CDR3 is CATSRGGSSYNEQFF. The CDR3 nucleotides read TGTGCCACCAGCAGAGGGGGGAGCTCCTACAATGAGCAGTTCTTC. The V and J genes are TRBV15 and TRBJ2-1; D is perhaps TRBD1 or TRBD2 (5 bases each). The V gene's germline CDR1 is LNHNV and CDR2 YYDKDF (reference sequence). V dropped 1 base and J dropped 0 bases, with 7 bases sitting between them. The CDR3 has 15 amino acids.

The V gene is TRBV5-4, the J gene TRBJ2-3; possible D gene TRBD1, 6 bases. Germline CDR1 and CDR2: SGHNT and YYREEE (reference sequence). CDR3 length: 17 amino acids. V was shortened by 0 bases and J by 0 bases, with 14 bases between the two germline ends. CDR3 loop: CASSLGGPTGSTDTQYF. CDR3 sequence (DNA): TGTGCCAGCAGCTTGGGGGGACCGACAGGTAGCACAGATACGCAGTATTTT.

The genes are TRBV15 and TRBJ2-5; TRBD1 aligns across 7 bases. CDR3 size: 13 residues. V shed 5 bases and J 5 bases; nucleotides not matched to a gene: 5. CDR1 LNHNV and CDR2 YYDKDF come from the germline V gene (reference sequence). The CDR3 bases are TGTGCCACCAGCGAGGGGGCAAAGGAGACCCAGTACTTC. Protein: CATSEGAKETQYF.

This sequence joins TRBV10-1 and TRBJ2-7; D is ambiguous. This CDR3 region has 13 residues. The germline V gene has CDR1 WNHNN and CDR2 SYGVQD (reference sequence). Trimming took off 4 bases at V and 3 bases at J, with 10 bases between the two ends. The CDR3 sequence: CASSGENNYEQYF. The CDR3 DNA reads as TGCGCCAGCAGTGGAGAAAACAACTACGAGCAGTACTTC.

Here the CDR3 reads CASSRSGISTDTQYF. For the CDR3, the DNA is TGCGCCAGCAGCCGTAGCGGAATAAGCACAGATACGCAGTATTTT. The chain couples TRBV5-1 to TRBJ2-3; the D gene is possibly TRBD2 (6 bases). V was clipped by 4 bases and J by 0 bases, with 12 bases between them. CDR3 length: 15 amino acids. From germline, CDR1 is SGHRS and CDR2 YFSETQ.

This chain uses TRBV7-9 with TRBJ2-3, with a weak D call TRBD1 (5 bases). V lost 1 base and J 0 bases, leaving 5 bases between the germline ends. The CDR3 consists of 14 residues. Looked up from germline, CDR1 is SEHNR and CDR2 is FQNEAQ (reference sequence). CDR3 loop: CASSLEGSTDTQYF. The CDR3 region has the DNA TGTGCCAGCAGCTTAGAGGGGAGCACAGATACGCAGTATTTT.

This clone turned up a few times. V is TRBV5-1 and J is TRBJ1-5; D is ambiguous. Germline CDR1 SGHRS, CDR2 YFSETQ. The CDR3 loop spans 14 amino acids. V lost 2 bases and J 2 bases, leaving 8 bases between the germline ends. Written as DNA, the CDR3 is TGCGCCAGCAGCTTCGAGGCAGGCAATCAGCCCCAGCATTTT. It codes for CASSFEAGNQPQHF.

The rearrangement uses TRBV4-1 and TRBJ2-5; 12 bases map to TRBD2. The CDR3 runs to 17 residues. Germline CDR1 reads MGHRA; CDR2 reads YSYEKL. The J segment lost 7 bases and the V segment lost 0 bases, leaving 9 bases of the junction unmatched. The CDR3 here is CASSQEGGASGRGTQYF. DNA of the CDR3: TGCGCCAGCAGCCAAGAAGGTGGGGCTAGCGGGAGGGGGACCCAGTACTTC.

This sequence joins TRBV6-6 and TRBJ2-1; D is possibly TRBD1 (6 bases). Germline CDR1 is MNHNY and CDR2 is SVGAGI (reference sequence). CDR3 length: 15 amino acids. The V and J ends lost 2 bases and 0 bases respectively, with 8 bases between them. The CDR3 region is CASSYDRISYNEQFF. In DNA, the CDR3 is TGTGCCAGCAGTTACGACAGGATCTCCTACAATGAGCAGTTCTTC.

The chain is built from TRBV5-5 and TRBJ2-5, with 7 bases that match TRBD1. The CDR3 runs 13 residues. Per germline, CDR1 SGHKS and CDR2 YYEKEE (reference sequence). With V trimmed by 4 bases and J by 6 bases, 6 bases remained unmatched. CDR3 nucleotide sequence: TGTGCCAGCAGCACCGACAGGGCAAAGACCCAGTACTTC. Its translation: CASSTDRAKTQYF.

The chain combines TRBV2 with TRBJ2-3; D uncertain. The V end lost 6 bases, the J end lost 0 bases, and 7 bases lay between the germline ends. CDR3 length: 13 amino acids. Germline assignment: CDR1 SNHLY and CDR2 FYNNEI. Written as DNA, the CDR3 is TGTGCCAGCAGCGAGACTAGCACAGATACGCAGTATTTT. This gives the protein CASSETSTDTQYF. The full variable domain, in which reference TRBV2 and TRBJ2-3 provide the parts outside the CDR3, is EPEVTQTPSHQVTQMGQEVILRCVPISNHLYFYWYRQILGQKVEFLVSFYNNEISEKSEIFDDQFSVERPDGSNFTLKIRSTKLEDSAMYFCASSETSTDTQYFGPGTRLTVL.

The chain links TRBV27 to TRBJ1-1, with 7 bases that match TRBD1. Looked up from germline, CDR1 is MNHEY and CDR2 is SMNVEV (reference sequence). This CDR3 is 14 amino acids long. The junction had 6 bases not matched to a gene; V was cut back by 6 bases and J by 2 bases. CDR3 sequence: CASRRQGGNTEAFF. The DNA of the CDR3 is TGTGCCAGCAGGAGACAGGGAGGAAACACTGAAGCTTTCTTT.

CDR3 loop: CASSARDTLPSYGYTF. The CDR3 nucleotides read TGTGCCAGCAGCGCGCGGGACACCTTGCCCTCCTATGGCTACACCTTC. The chain links TRBV9 to TRBJ1-2; D possibly corresponds to TRBD1 (6 bases). Germline V lookup: CDR1 SGDLS, CDR2 YYNGEE. Trimming removed 3 bases at V and 4 bases at J, with 19 bases between. The CDR3 is 16 amino acids.

The chain uses TRBV19 and TRBJ1-1, with D unclear. Germline CDR1 reads LNHDA; CDR2 reads SQIVND (reference sequence). This CDR3 contains 15 residues. V was cut by 4 bases and J by 8 bases, with 20 bases left in between. CDR3 amino acids: CASSTTPLTRVEAFF. The CDR3 region has the DNA TGTGCCAGTAGTACAACCCCGTTGACACGGGTAGAAGCTTTCTTT. The variable domain in full, completed from reference TRBV19 and TRBJ1-1, reads DGGITQSPKYLFRKEGQNVTLSCEQNLNHDAMYWYRQDPGQGLRLIYYSQIVNDFQKGDIAEGYSVSREKKESFPLTVTSAQKNPTAFYLCASSTTPLTRVEAFFGQGTRLTVV.

The chain recombines TRBV7-6 with TRBJ2-7, with D possibly being TRBD2 (6 bases). The germline V gene encodes CDR1 SGHVS and CDR2 FNYEAQ. The V gene lost 0 bases and the J gene lost 2 bases, with 11 bases spanning the gap. The CDR3 is 15 residues long. For the CDR3, the DNA is TGTGCCAGCAGCTTAGCACTGGGGGGTGCCTACGAGCAGTACTTC. Protein sequence: CASSLALGGAYEQYF.

This clone has only one observation. The rearrangement joins TRBV5-1 to TRBJ2-3, with 12 bases lining up with TRBD2. This CDR3 spans 16 amino acids. Germline trimming cut 7 bases from V and 4 bases from J; bases unmatched to any gene: 10. Looked up from germline, CDR1 is SGHRS and CDR2 is YFSETQ. The CDR3 region is CASGARGLAGSDTQYF. In DNA form, the CDR3 reads TGCGCCAGCGGCGCGCGGGGACTAGCGGGTTCAGATACGCAGTATTTT.

The V call is TRBV30, the J call TRBJ2-7, with 10 bases aligning to TRBD1. This CDR3 is built from 12 residues. The germline CDR1 and CDR2 sequences are GTSNPN and SVGIG (reference sequence). The J segment lost 6 bases and the V segment lost 5 bases, leaving 4 bases of the junction unmatched. CDR3 in amino acids: CAWGTGEAEQYF. The CDR3 DNA is TGTGCCTGGGGGACAGGGGAGGCCGAGCAGTACTTC.

The chain links TRBV6-1 to TRBJ2-7; 10 bases line up with TRBD2. This CDR3 spans 14 amino acids. V lost 7 bases, J lost 2 bases, and 5 bases stayed unmatched. CDR1 MNHNS and CDR2 SASEGT come from the germline V gene. The CDR3 spells CASTGLADTYEQYF. The CDR3 bases are TGTGCCAGCACAGGACTAGCGGACACCTACGAGCAGTACTTC.

The chain combines TRBV21-1 with TRBJ2-7; the tabulated D call, TRBD2, remains unverified against the DNA. TRBV21-1 is a recognized pseudogene. The CDR3 runs 14 residues. CDR3 in amino acids: CASRPGSSPYEQYF. The DNA for the CDR3 is TGTGCCAGCAGACCGGGATCTAGCCCCTACGAGCAGTACTTC.

The rearrangement joins TRBV27 to TRBJ2-2; D is perhaps TRBD2 (7 bases). Germline CDR1 reads MNHEY; CDR2 reads SMNVEV (reference sequence). V was pared by 2 bases and J by 0 bases, with 10 bases between. The CDR3 is 16 amino acids. CDR3 coding DNA: TGTGCCAGCAGTTTAGAGGGGGGGGCGAACACCGGGGAGCTGTTTTTT. Translation gives CASSLEGGANTGELFF.

The rearrangement uses TRBV11-3 and TRBJ2-2; 8 nucleotides agree with TRBD2. This CDR3 has 18 residues. CDR1 and CDR2 from the germline V gene are SGHNT and YENEEA. The trim removed 4 bases at V and 4 bases at J, leaving 14 bases unmatched. For the CDR3, the DNA is TGTGCCAGCAGCTCCCCAGTCGGGGGGGCAATAGGCACCGGGGAGCTGTTTTTT. It encodes CASSSPVGGAIGTGELFF.

This clone was observed a handful of times. This rearrangement joins TRBV18 to TRBJ2-2; D may be TRBD1 or TRBD2 (5 bases each). Trimming cost V 2 bases and J 5 bases, with 9 bases left between them. Germline CDR1 and CDR2: KGHSH and LQKENI. This CDR3 has 14 residues. The CDR3 spells CASSPFEGTGELFF. The CDR3 DNA reads TGTGCCAGCTCACCATTTGAGGGGACCGGGGAGCTGTTTTTT.

The chain recombines TRBV28 with TRBJ1-2, with D unresolved. CDR1 is MDHEN and CDR2 is SYDVKM in the germline V gene. This CDR3 is 13 amino acids long. Trimming removed 4 bases from V and 4 bases from J, with 10 bases in between. The CDR3 spells CASSSHSFYGYTF. The CDR3 coding sequence is TGTGCCAGCAGTTCACACAGTTTCTATGGCTACACCTTC.

The chain employs TRBV19 and TRBJ1-3; a possible D gene is TRBD1 (5 bases). This CDR3 comprises 15 residues. The germline gives CDR1 LNHDA, CDR2 SQIVND (reference sequence). V lost 3 bases and J lost 2, with 11 bases in between. The chain's CDR3 is CASSISTATGNTIYF. Written as DNA, the CDR3 is TGTGCCAGTAGTATCTCGACAGCTACTGGAAACACCATATATTTT.

The chain is built from TRBV10-3 and TRBJ2-6; 12 bases are shared with TRBD1. The CDR3 totals 20 residues. The ends lost 0 bases at V and 1 base at J; junction bases unmatched: 7. The germline V gene encodes CDR1 ENHRY and CDR2 SYGVKD. CDR3 bases: TGTGCCATCAGTGAGTCGTATGGGACAGGGGGCGGTTCTGGGGCCAACGTCCTGACTTTC. Its translation: CAISESYGTGGGSGANVLTF.

This clone was found once. J is TRBJ1-5 and V is TRBV5-6; D is uncertain. The CDR3 length is 16 residues. Germline values: CDR1 SGHDT, CDR2 YYEEEE. V dropped 4 bases and J dropped 2 bases, with 16 bases sitting between them. The CDR3 region is CASSGGPAGGNQPQHF. The CDR3 DNA reads TGTGCCAGCAGCGGAGGACCGGCCGGAGGCAATCAGCCCCAGCATTTT.

The rearrangement uses TRBV15 and TRBJ2-1; a weak D match, TRBD2 (5 bases). CDR1 and CDR2 (germline): LNHNV, YYDKDF (reference sequence). This CDR3 is 18 amino acids long. Trimming left V 7 bases short and J 10 bases short, with 32 bases between. The CDR3 here is CATNSDLSGERIGREQFF. The CDR3 DNA is TGTGCCACCAACTCCGATCTCTCCGGAGAGCGGATTGGGCGGGAGCAGTTCTTC.

The CDR3 nucleotides read TGTGCCAGTACCCAGACAGGGCTGAATCAGCCCCAGCATTTT. Its translation is CASTQTGLNQPQHF. This rearrangement joins TRBV19 to TRBJ1-5; 7 bases match TRBD1. The CDR3 is 14 amino acids. Germline V gene data show CDR1 as LNHDA and CDR2 as SQIVND (reference sequence). V was clipped by 7 bases and J by 4 bases; unmatched bases: 7.

The J gene is TRBJ2-7, the V gene TRBV19, with 10 bases fitting TRBD1. Trimming took 5 bases from V and 6 from J; bases not matched to a gene: 7. The CDR3 sequence is 14 residues long. Germline V gene sequence: CDR1 LNHDA, CDR2 SQIVND (reference sequence). The CDR3 DNA reads as TGTGCCAGTAGTTCACCGGGACAGGGGACCGAGCAGTACTTC. This gives the protein CASSSPGQGTEQYF.

This clone was recorded once. The CDR3 reads CAWSGMAGGAQYF. The CDR3 region has the DNA TGTGCCTGGAGTGGGATGGCGGGAGGGGCGCAGTATTTT. V is TRBV30 and J is TRBJ2-3; 9 bases agree with TRBD2. V shed 1 base, J shed 10 bases, and the junction held 6 bases outside the gene matches. CDR1 is GTSNPN and CDR2 is SVGIG in the germline V gene (reference sequence). The CDR3 is 13 amino acids.